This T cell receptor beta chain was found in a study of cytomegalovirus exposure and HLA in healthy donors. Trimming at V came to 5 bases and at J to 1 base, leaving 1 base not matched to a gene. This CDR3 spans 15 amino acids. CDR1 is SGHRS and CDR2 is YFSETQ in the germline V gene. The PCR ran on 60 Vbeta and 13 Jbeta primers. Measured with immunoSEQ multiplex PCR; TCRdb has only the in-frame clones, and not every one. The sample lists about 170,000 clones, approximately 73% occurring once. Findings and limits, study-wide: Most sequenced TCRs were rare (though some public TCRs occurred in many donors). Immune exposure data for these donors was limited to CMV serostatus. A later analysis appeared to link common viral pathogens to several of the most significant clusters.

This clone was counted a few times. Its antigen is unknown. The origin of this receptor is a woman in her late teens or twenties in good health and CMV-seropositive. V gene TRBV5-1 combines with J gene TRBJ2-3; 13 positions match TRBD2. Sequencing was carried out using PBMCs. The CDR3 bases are TGCGCCAGCAGAGGACTAGCGGGGGGCACAGATACGCAGTATTTT. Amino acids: CASRGLAGGTDTQYF. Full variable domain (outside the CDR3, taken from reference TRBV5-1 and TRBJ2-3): KAGVTQTPRYLIKTRGQQVTLSCSPISGHRSVSWYQQTPGQGLQFLFEYFSETQRNKGNFPGRFSGRQFSNSRSEMNVSTLELGDSALYLCASRGLAGGTDTQYFGPGTRLTVL.